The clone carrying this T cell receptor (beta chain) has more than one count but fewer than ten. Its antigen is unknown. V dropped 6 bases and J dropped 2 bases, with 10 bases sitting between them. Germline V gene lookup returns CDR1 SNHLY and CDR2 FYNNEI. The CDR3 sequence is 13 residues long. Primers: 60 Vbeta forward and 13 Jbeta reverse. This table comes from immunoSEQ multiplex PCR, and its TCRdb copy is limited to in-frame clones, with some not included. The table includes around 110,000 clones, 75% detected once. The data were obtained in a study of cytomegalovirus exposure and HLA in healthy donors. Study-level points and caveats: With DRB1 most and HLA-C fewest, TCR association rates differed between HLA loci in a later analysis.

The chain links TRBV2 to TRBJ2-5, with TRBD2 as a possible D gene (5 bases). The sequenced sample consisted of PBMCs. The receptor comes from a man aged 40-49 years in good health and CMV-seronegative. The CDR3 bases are TGTGCCAGCAGGGAGGCCCTACAAGAGACCCAGTACTTC. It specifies CASREALQETQYF.